This paragraph reports one T cell receptor (beta chain). Antigen unknown. The repertoire was sequenced with immunoSEQ multiplex PCR; TCRdb's copy has only in-frame clones and lacks some. The data hold 13,000 or so clones, with 90% observed a single time. The sample originates from a study of T cell clonotyping in hematopoietic cell transplantation. Notes on the study in general: Pathologically expanded recipient clonotypes increased progressively from day 30 to day 180 as diversity fell.

Germline CDR1 SGDLS, CDR2 YYNGEE. This CDR3 comprises 14 residues. V lost 4 bases to trimming and J lost 5 bases, with 16 bases between them. This TCR derives from a man aged 25-40 years in good health. Some clones in this sample may be carry-over from other donors' samples. The genes are TRBV9 and TRBJ2-7; D possibly corresponds to TRBD2 (5 bases). Sample: peripheral blood mononuclear cells. The CDR3 is CASSPRVPWDEQYF. As DNA, the CDR3 is TGTGCCAGCAGCCCGCGGGTTCCTTGGGACGAGCAGTACTTC.